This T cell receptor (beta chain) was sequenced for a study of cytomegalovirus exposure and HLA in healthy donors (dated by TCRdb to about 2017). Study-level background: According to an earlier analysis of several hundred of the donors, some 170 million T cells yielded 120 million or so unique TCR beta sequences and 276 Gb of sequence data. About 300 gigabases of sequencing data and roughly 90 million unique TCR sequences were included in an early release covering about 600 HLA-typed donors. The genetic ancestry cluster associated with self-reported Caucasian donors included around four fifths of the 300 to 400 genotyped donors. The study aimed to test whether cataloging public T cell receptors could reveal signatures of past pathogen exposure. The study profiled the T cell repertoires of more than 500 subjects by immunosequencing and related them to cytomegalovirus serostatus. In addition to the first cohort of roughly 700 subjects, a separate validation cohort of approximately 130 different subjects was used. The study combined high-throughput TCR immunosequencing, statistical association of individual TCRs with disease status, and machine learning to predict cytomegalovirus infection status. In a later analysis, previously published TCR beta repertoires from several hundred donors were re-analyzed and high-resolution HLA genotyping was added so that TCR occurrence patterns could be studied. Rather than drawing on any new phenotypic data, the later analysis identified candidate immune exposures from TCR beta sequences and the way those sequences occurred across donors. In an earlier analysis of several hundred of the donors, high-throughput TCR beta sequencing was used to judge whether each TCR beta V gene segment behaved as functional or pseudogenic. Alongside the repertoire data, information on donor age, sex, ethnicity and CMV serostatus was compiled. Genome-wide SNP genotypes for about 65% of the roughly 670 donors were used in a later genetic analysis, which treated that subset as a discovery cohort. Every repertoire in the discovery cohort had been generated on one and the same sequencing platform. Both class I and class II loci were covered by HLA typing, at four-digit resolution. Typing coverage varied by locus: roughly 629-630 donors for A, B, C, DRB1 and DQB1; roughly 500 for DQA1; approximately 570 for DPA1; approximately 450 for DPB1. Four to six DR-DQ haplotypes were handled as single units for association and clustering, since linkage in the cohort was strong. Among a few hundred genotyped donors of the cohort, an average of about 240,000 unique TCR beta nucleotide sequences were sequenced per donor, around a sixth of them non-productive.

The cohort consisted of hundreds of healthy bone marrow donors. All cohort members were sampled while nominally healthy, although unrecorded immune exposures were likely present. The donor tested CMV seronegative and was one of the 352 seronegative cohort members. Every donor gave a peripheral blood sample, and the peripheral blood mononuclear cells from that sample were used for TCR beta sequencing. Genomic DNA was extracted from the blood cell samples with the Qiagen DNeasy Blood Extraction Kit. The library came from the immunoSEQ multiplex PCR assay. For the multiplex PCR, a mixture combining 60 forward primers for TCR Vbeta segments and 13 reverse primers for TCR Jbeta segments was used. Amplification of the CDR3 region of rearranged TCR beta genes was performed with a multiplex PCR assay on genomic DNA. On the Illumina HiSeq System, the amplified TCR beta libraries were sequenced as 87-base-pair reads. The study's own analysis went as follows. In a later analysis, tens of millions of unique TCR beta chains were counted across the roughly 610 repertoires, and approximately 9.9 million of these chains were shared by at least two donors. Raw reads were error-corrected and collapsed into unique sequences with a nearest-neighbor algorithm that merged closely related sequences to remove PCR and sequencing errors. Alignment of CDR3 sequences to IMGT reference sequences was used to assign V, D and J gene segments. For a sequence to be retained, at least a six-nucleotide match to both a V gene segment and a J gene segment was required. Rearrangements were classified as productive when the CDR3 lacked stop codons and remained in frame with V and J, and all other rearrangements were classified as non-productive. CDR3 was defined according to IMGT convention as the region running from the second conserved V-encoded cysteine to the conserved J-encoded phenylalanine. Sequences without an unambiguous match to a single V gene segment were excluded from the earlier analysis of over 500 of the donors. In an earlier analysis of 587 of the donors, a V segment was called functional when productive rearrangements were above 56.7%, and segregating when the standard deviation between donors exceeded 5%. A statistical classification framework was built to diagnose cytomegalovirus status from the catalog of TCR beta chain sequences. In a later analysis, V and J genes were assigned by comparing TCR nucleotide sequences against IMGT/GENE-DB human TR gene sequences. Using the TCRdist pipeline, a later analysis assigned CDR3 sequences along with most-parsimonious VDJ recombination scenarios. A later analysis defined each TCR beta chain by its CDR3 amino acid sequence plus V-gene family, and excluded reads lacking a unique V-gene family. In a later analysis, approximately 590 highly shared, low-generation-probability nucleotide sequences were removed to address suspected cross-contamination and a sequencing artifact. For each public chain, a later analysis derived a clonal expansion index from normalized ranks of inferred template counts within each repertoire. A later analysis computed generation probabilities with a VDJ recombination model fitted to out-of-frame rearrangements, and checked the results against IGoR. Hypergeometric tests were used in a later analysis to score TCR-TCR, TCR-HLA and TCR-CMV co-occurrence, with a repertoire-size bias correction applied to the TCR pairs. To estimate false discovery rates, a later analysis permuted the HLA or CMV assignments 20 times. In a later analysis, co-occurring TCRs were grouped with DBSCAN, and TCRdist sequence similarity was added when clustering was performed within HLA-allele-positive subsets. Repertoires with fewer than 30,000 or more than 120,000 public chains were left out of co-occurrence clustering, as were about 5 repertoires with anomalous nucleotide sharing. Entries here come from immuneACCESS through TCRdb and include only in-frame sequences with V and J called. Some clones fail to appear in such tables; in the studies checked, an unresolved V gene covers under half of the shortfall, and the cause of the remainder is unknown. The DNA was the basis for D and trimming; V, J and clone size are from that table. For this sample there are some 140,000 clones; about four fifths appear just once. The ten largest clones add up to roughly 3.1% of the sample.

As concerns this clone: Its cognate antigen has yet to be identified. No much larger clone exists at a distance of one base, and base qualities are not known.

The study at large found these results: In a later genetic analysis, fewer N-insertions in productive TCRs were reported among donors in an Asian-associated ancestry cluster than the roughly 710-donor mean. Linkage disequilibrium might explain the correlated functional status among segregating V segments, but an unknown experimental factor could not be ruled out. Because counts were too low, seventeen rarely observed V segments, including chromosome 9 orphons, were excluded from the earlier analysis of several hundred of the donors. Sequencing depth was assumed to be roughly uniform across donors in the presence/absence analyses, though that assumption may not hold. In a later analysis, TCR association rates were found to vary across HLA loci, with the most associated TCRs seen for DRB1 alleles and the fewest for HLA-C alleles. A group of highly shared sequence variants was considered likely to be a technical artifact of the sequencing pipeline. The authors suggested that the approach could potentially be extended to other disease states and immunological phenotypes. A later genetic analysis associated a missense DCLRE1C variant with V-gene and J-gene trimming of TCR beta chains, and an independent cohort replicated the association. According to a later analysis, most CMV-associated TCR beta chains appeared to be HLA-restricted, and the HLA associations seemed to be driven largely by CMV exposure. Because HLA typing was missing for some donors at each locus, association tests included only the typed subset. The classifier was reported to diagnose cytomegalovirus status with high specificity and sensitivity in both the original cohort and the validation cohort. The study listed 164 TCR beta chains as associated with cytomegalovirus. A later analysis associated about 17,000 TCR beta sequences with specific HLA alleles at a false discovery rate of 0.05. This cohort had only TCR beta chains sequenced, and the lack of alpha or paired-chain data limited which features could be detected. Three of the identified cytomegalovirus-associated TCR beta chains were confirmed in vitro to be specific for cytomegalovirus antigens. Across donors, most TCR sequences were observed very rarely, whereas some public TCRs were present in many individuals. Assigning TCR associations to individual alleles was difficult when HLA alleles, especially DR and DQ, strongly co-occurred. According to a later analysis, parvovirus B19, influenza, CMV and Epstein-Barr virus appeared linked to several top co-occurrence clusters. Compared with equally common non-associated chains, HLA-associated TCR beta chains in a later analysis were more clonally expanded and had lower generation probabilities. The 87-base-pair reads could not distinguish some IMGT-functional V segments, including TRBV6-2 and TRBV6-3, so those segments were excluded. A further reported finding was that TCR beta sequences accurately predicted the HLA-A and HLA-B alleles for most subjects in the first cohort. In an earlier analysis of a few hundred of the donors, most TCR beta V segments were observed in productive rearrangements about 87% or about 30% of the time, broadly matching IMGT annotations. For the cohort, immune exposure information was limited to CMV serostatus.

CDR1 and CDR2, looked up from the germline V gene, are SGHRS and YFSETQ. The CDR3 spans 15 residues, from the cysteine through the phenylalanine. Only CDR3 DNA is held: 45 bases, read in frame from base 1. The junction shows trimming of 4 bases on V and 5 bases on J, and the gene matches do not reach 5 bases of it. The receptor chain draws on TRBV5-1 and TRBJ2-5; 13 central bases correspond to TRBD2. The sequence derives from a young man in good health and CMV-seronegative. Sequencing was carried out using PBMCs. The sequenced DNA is TGCGCCAGCAGCCCCGGGACTAGCGGGACGGAGACCCAGTACTTC. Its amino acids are CASSPGTSGTETQYF.